This record covers a single T cell receptor beta chain. Many counts were recorded for this clonotype. Its antigen remains unidentified. No per-base quality is available; no much larger clone lies one base away. This sample was taken from a study of T cells in Graves' hyperthyroidism and ophthalmopathy (dated by TCRdb to between 2017 and 2020). Study-wide context: Peripheral blood was sampled at the time of initial diagnosis, prior to any treatment. To identify distinguishing TCR V-J signatures, a discovery cohort of some 100 patients was used, comprising 43 with Graves' ophthalmopathy and around 57 with stable Graves' hyperthyroidism. Prospective prediction of ophthalmopathy was tested in an independent validation cohort consisting of about 20 hyperthyroidism patients and over 15 patients who later progressed to ophthalmopathy. The 80 to 100 discovery patients were randomly divided into training and test sets at a 7:3 ratio. In six Graves' hyperthyroidism patients, the study also compared T-cell repertoires from thyroid tissue with T-cell repertoires from blood. After blood sampling, hyperthyroidism patients were treated with methimazole at a starting dose of 30 mg daily, and ophthalmopathy patients were treated with high-dose intravenous methylprednisolone. The paper reports TCR Vbeta CDR3 sequencing of over 120 peripheral blood samples: 40 to 45 ophthalmopathy, approximately 74 hyperthyroidism and approximately 17 progressor patients.

TCR beta CDR3 regions were amplified from RNA transcripts. For the first round of RT-PCR on the TCR CDR3, the HTBI primer set was used together with the Qiagen OneStep RT-PCR kit. A second multiplex PCR round built the libraries, followed by size selection and purification. The libraries were sequenced on an Illumina HiSeq2000 using paired-end 100 bp reads. The authors' analysis ran thus. SOAPnuke was used to process the raw data, removing reads that contained adapters or uncalled bases, had a mean Phred below 15, or lacked an exact match to the constant primer or identifier. COPE v1.2.5 was used to merge the high-quality paired reads, and each unique nucleotide sequence was defined as a clonotype. MiTCR v1.1 was used to align clonotypes to the IMGT TRBV, TRBD and TRBJ reference segments. Only V-J combinations with frequency above 0.0001, covering approximately 99% of repertoires, were analysed. A TCS score was defined as the ratio between F50 (clonal expansion) and ExV (chaos), using BLOSUM62-based TCRdist between CDR3 peptides within each V-J. Welch's t-statistics and random forest reduced around 510 V-J features to some 14, which were used in a naive Bayes classifier (R e1071). The public sequencing data were trimmed at Q25 with fastp and processed into clonotypes with MiXCR by TCRdb, which kept only in-frame beta chains. Rows are combined by CDR3 protein, so each entry shows the most common genes and DNA. The V and J calls reflect TCRdb's pipeline rather than the authors' work. The sample table contains more than 450,000 distinct CDR3 sequences; only one count was recorded for around 20% of them. The biggest ten clones account for roughly 50% of the sample.

General conclusions and limits of the study: A 13 V-J signature model separated ophthalmopathy from stable hyperthyroidism, with over 85% sensitivity and 81.08% specificity in cross-validation and 80%/75% in testing. Sample size was not statistically predetermined, and investigators were not blinded to group allocation. In validation, the model predicted progression to ophthalmopathy a median of approximately 6.3 months before onset, with roughly 71% sensitivity and 72.22% specificity. Most expanded thyroid clonotypes (frequency above 0.001) were also detected in blood, a finding suggesting that blood repertoires may reflect thyroid immune responses.

Ophthalmopathy patients had moderately to severely active disease, Clinical Activity Score of at least 3, NOSPECS grade of at least 4, and duration under 3 months. Any patient with an uncontrolled infection, another autoimmune disease, pregnancy or lactation was excluded. Diagnoses were established on the basis of clinical symptoms, serum thyroxine and TRAb, thyroid ultrasound, and orbital computed tomography. Ficoll-Paque density gradient centrifugation was used to isolate PBMCs from around 10 ml of fresh peripheral blood. Total RNA was extracted using Trizol reagent, and RNA quality was assessed on an Agilent 2100 Bioanalyzer. The germline V gene encodes CDR1 SGHTA and CDR2 FQGNSA. V is reduced by 3 bases and J by 5 bases, leaving a spacing of 14 bases between them. The CDR3 contains 15 residues, cysteine and phenylalanine counted. The CDR3 DNA has 45 bases and is translated from base 1.

The sample comprised blood. The V gene is TRBV7-2 and the J gene is TRBJ2-1; tentative D gene TRBD2, with 6 bases matching. This receptor was obtained from a middle-aged man with Graves' ophthalmopathy. The CDR3 amino acid sequence is: CASSFGTQRHNEQFF. The DNA is TGTGCCAGCAGCTTCGGGACTCAACGACACAATGAGCAGTTCTTC. Supplemented by the reference TRBV7-2 and TRBJ2-1 proteins around the CDR3, the complete variable domain is GAGVSQSPSNKVTEKGKDVELRCDPISGHTALYWYRQSLGQGLEFLIYFQGNSAPDKSGLPSDRFSAERTGGSVSTLTIQRTQQEDSAVYLCASSFGTQRHNEQFFGPGTRLTVL.